What follows are 3 T cell receptor beta chains derived from one specimen sequenced in a study of cytomegalovirus exposure and HLA in healthy donors. The study ran its PCR with 60 Vbeta and 13 Jbeta primers. Data came from immunoSEQ multiplex PCR; TCRdb stores just in-frame clones and leaves some out. This listing includes 90,000 to 130,000 clones. Sequencing used PBMCs. All receptors derive from a man aged 25-40 years in good health and CMV-seronegative.

This clone registers medium-sized by frequency. The chain links TRBV5-4 to TRBJ2-6, with D uncertain. The CDR3 has 14 residues. The ends were cut back, 7 bases at V and 1 base at J, with 9 bases in the middle. CDR1 is SGHNT and CDR2 is YYREEE in the germline V gene (reference sequence). The chain's CDR3 is CASLPLSGANVLTF. CDR3 coding DNA: TGTGCCAGCCTCCCCCTTTCTGGGGCCAACGTCCTGACTTTC.

The CDR3 coding sequence is TGTGCCAGCAGCAAAGGGGGGGGTTATAGCAATCAGCCCCAGCATTTT. Translated: CASSKGGGYSNQPQHF. V and J are TRBV21-1 and TRBJ1-5. TRBV21-1 represents a pseudogene. The CDR3 contains 16 residues.

V gene TRBV6-5 combines with J gene TRBJ1-2; 7 nucleotides match TRBD1. The CDR3 consists of 14 residues. Germline V gene sequence: CDR1 MNHEY, CDR2 SVGAGI. V was pared by 4 bases and J by 3 bases, with 5 bases of the junction left unmatched. CDR3 loop: CASSFGQVDYGYTF. CDR3 nucleotides: TGTGCCAGCAGTTTCGGACAGGTAGACTATGGCTACACCTTC.